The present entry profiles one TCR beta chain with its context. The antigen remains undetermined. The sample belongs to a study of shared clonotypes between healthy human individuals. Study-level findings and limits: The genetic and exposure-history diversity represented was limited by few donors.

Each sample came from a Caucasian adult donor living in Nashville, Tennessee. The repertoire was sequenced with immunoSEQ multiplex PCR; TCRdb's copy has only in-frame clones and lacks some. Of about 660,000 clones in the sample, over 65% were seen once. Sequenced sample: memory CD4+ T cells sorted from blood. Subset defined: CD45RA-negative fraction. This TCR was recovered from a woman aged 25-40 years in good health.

CDR3: CASSTGTSGRETQYF. Here the CDR3 DNA reads TGTGCCAGCAGCACCGGGACTAGCGGGAGAGAGACCCAGTACTTC. V usage is TRBV7-8 and J usage is TRBJ2-5, with 14 bases matching TRBD2. This CDR3 is built from 15 residues. The V segment lost 5 bases and the J segment 4 bases; nucleotides outside the gene matches: 3. The germline V gene encodes CDR1 SGHVS and CDR2 FQNEAQ.